One sample yielded the 26 T cell receptor beta chains listed below, sequenced in a study of T cells in Graves' hyperthyroidism and ophthalmopathy. TCR beta CDR3 region amplification was performed from RNA transcripts. In the first-round RT-PCR of the TCR CDR3, the HTBI primer set was used. From the multiplex PCR reads, TCRdb called clonotypes with MiXCR, one entry per CDR3 protein. The table records fewer than 600,000 distinct CDR3 sequences, about 15% of them present only once. What was sequenced was blood. These receptors all stem from a woman aged 40 to 50 with Graves' hyperthyroidism.

This clonotype came up a few times. This sequence joins TRBV10-2 and TRBJ1-2; perhaps TRBD1 as D (6 bases). Per the germline V gene, CDR1 is WSHSY and CDR2 is SAAADI. V was pared by 7 bases and J by 8 bases, with 20 bases between. This CDR3 spans 14 amino acids. The CDR3 bases are TGCGCCAGCACCCCCCTCGTACAGGGTATAGGCTACACCTTC. Translated, it gives CASTPLVQGIGYTF.

This clonotype was detected many times. This rearrangement joins TRBV12-3 or TRBV12-4 to TRBJ2-1; possible D gene TRBD2, 6 bases. V lost 10 bases, J lost 2 bases, and 12 bases lay in between. There are 13 residues in the CDR3. The CDR3 coding sequence is TGTGCCACCGGGTTAGCGGCCTACAATGAGCAGTTCTTC. Translating gives CATGLAAYNEQFF.

The CDR3 sequence: CSGTPGTEAFF. As DNA, the CDR3 is TGCAGCGGTACCCCGGGGACTGAAGCTTTCTTT. The chain employs TRBV29-1 and TRBJ1-1; D is undetermined. V was shortened by 7 bases and J by 5 bases, with 11 bases between the two germline ends. The CDR3 length is 11 residues. The V gene's germline CDR1 is SQVTM and CDR2 ANQGSEA. The entire variable domain, with the rest obtained from reference TRBV29-1 and TRBJ1-1, is as follows: SAVISQKPSRDICQRGTSLTIQCQVDSQVTMMFWYRQQPGQSLTLIATANQGSEATYESGFVIDKFPISRPNLTFSTLTVSNMSPEDSSIYLCSGTPGTEAFFGQGTRLTVV.

This clonotype has a count of ten or more. The rearrangement links TRBV11-2 to TRBJ1-1; maybe TRBD1 (5 bases). CDR1 is SGHAT, CDR2 FQNNGV, per germline. This CDR3 has 14 amino acids. V was shortened by 2 bases and J by 0 bases, with 7 bases between the two germline ends. As DNA, the CDR3 is TGTGCCAGCAGCTTAAACAGGATGAACACTGAAGCTTTCTTT. Protein product: CASSLNRMNTEAFF.

This clonotype has a handful of counts. CDR3 DNA sequence: TGTGCCAGCAGCCCAGGCTGGACCGGGGAGCTGTTTTTT. It specifies CASSPGWTGELFF. The J gene is TRBJ2-2, the V gene TRBV3-1, with D uncertain. V lost 4 bases and J 5 bases, leaving 8 bases between the germline ends. The CDR3 contains 13 residues. The germline V gene has CDR1 LGHDT and CDR2 YNNKEL (reference sequence).

This chain uses TRBV29-1 with TRBJ2-7; no firm D call. CDR1 and CDR2 from the germline V gene are SQVTM and ANQGSEA. V dropped 4 bases and J dropped 5 bases, with 15 bases sitting between them. This CDR3 has 13 residues. The CDR3 protein is CSVGRIYGDEQYF. The CDR3 DNA is TGCAGCGTTGGTCGGATTTATGGTGACGAGCAGTACTTC.

The chain combines TRBV7-2 with TRBJ2-1; no clear D. CDR1 and CDR2 (germline): SGHTA, FQGNSA. V lost 7 bases and J lost 11, with 15 bases in between. The CDR3 has 12 amino acids. The CDR3 region is CASTLVDVKQFF. CDR3 coding DNA: TGTGCCAGCACCCTAGTTGACGTTAAGCAGTTCTTC.

This clonotype occurred many times. The V gene is TRBV7-3, the J gene TRBJ2-1; D not resolved. Germline V gene data show CDR1 as SGHTA and CDR2 as FQGTGA. V lost 2 bases and J lost 5, with 4 bases in between. The CDR3 is 12 amino acids. The CDR3 region has the DNA TGTGCCAGCAGCTTAGCGAACAATGAGCAGTTCTTC. This sequence encodes CASSLANNEQFF.

This clonotype has more than one count but fewer than ten. This may be a read error: a much more frequent sequence differs by one nucleotide. This chain connects TRBV9 to TRBJ2-3; D remains ambiguous. The germline gives CDR1 SGDLS, CDR2 YYNGEE. CDR3 length: 12 residues. Trimming left V 0 bases short and J 2 bases short, with 1 base between. CDR3 sequence: CASSVATDTQYF. CDR3 DNA: TGTGCCAGCAGCGTAGCCACAGATACGCAGTATTTT.

The V call is TRBV20-1, the J call TRBJ2-2; possible D gene TRBD2, 6 bases. V lost 5 bases and J 3 bases, leaving 16 bases between the germline ends. Germline V gives CDR1 DFQATT, CDR2 SNEGSKA (reference sequence). This CDR3 contains 15 residues. CDR3 nucleotide sequence: TGCAGTGCTGGCTTGGAGGGCCGGGACACCGGGGAGCTGTTTTTT. Translation: CSAGLEGRDTGELFF.

The sample holds many counts of this clonotype. The gene calls are TRBV5-1 and TRBJ2-3; D is tentatively TRBD1 or TRBD2 (6 bases each). Germline lookup yields CDR1 SGHRS and CDR2 YFSETQ. Trimming removed 0 bases from V and 5 bases from J, with 16 bases in between. This CDR3 has 16 residues. The CDR3 sequence is CASSLGLPGGKDTQYF. For the CDR3, the DNA is TGCGCCAGCAGCTTGGGACTGCCCGGGGGCAAAGATACGCAGTATTTT. The full variable domain, with the rest looked up from reference TRBV5-1 and TRBJ2-3, is KAGVTQTPRYLIKTRGQQVTLSCSPISGHRSVSWYQQTPGQGLQFLFEYFSETQRNKGNFPGRFSGRQFSNSRSEMNVSTLELGDSALYLCASSLGLPGGKDTQYFGPGTRLTVL.

This clonotype was picked up many times. This chain joins TRBV13 and TRBJ1-1, with 7 bases that match TRBD1. Germline V gene lookup returns CDR1 PRHDT and CDR2 FYEKMQ (reference sequence). This CDR3 has 13 amino acids. V gave up 4 bases and J gave up 4 bases; unmatched junction bases: 3. CDR3 sequence: CASSSTGTTEAFF. The CDR3, as DNA: TGTGCCAGCAGCTCGACAGGGACCACTGAAGCTTTCTTT. The entire variable domain, with the rest obtained from reference TRBV13 and TRBJ1-1, is as follows: AAGVIQSPRHLIKEKRETATLKCYPIPRHDTVYWYQQGPGQDPQFLISFYEKMQSDKGSIPDRFSAQQFSDYHSELNMSSLELGDSALYFCASSSTGTTEAFFGQGTRLTVV.

The rearrangement joins TRBV25-1 to TRBJ2-7; 13 bases are shared with TRBD2. V was clipped by 3 bases and J by 6 bases; unmatched bases: 5. Germline CDR1 MGHDK, CDR2 SYGVNS. The CDR3 is made up of 15 amino acids. The CDR3 loop reads CASSDPGLAGIEQYF. CDR3 DNA sequence: TGTGCCAGCAGTGACCCGGGACTAGCGGGAATCGAGCAGTACTTC.

The chain recombines TRBV7-9 with TRBJ1-1, with 7 bases that match TRBD1. V lost 5 bases and J lost 7; bases outside the gene matches: 10. Per germline, CDR1 SEHNR and CDR2 FQNEAQ (reference sequence). The CDR3 totals 14 residues. CDR3 bases: TGTGCCAGCAGCGACTCAGGGGGGGGAGTTGAAGCTTTCTTT. Amino acid sequence: CASSDSGGGVEAFF.

J is TRBJ1-5 and V is TRBV19; 7 bases map to TRBD1. There are 15 residues in the CDR3. Trimming took 5 bases from V and 3 from J; bases not matched to a gene: 7. CDR1 is LNHDA and CDR2 is SQIVND in the germline V gene (reference sequence). The CDR3 here is CASSPFGTANQPQHF. CDR3 coding DNA: TGTGCCAGTAGTCCGTTCGGGACAGCCAATCAGCCCCAGCATTTT. Full variable domain (missing parts from reference TRBV19 and TRBJ1-5): DGGITQSPKYLFRKEGQNVTLSCEQNLNHDAMYWYRQDPGQGLRLIYYSQIVNDFQKGDIAEGYSVSREKKESFPLTVTSAQKNPTAFYLCASSPFGTANQPQHFGDGTRLSIL.

The chain joins TRBV5-6 to TRBJ2-6; 7 bases align to TRBD1. CDR1 and CDR2 from the germline V gene are SGHDT and YYEEEE. The length of the CDR3 is 15 residues. Unmatched junction bases numbered 4, after V lost 4 bases and J lost 3 bases. The CDR3 is CASSLGTVGANVLTF. CDR3 nucleotides: TGTGCCAGCAGCCTCGGGACAGTTGGGGCCAACGTCCTGACTTTC.

The table lists this clonotype with many counts. The V and J genes are TRBV3-1 and TRBJ2-1, with 7 positions matching TRBD1. With 0 bases clipped from V and 9 bases from J, the junction kept 11 bases outside the gene matches. Germline-derived CDR1 and CDR2 are LGHDT and YNNKEL (reference sequence). The CDR3 spans 16 residues. In DNA, the CDR3 is TGTGCCAGCAGCCAAGATCAGGGCAGGGGGTATATTGAGCAGTTCTTC. Protein: CASSQDQGRGYIEQFF.

This clonotype was observed at least ten times. The chain uses TRBV5-1 and TRBJ2-1, with 12 positions matching TRBD2. The CDR3 has 15 residues. The ends lost 0 bases at V and 5 bases at J; junction bases unmatched: 0. Germline V lookup: CDR1 SGHRS, CDR2 YFSETQ. The CDR3 nucleotides read TGCGCCAGCAGCTTGGGACTAGCGGGAGACAATGAGCAGTTCTTC. As protein: CASSLGLAGDNEQFF.

This clonotype was seen many times. The chain combines TRBV27 with TRBJ2-7; 12 bases are a match to TRBD1. This CDR3 has 15 residues. Germline values: CDR1 MNHEY, CDR2 SMNVEV (reference sequence). Unmatched junction bases numbered 5, after V lost 5 bases and J lost 3 bases. CDR3 DNA: TGTGCCAGCAGTCCCTGGGACAGGGGGCGCTACGAGCAGTACTTC. Protein sequence: CASSPWDRGRYEQYF.

The rearrangement links TRBV20-1 to TRBJ1-5, with a possible D match to TRBD1 (5 bases). Trimming stripped 3 bases from V and 0 bases from J, with 12 bases between. CDR1 and CDR2 (germline): DFQATT, SNEGSKA (reference sequence). The CDR3 has 15 amino acids. The CDR3 nucleotides read TGCAGTGCTAGGGACGGGACTTATAGCAATCAGCCCCAGCATTTT. Its protein product is CSARDGTYSNQPQHF.

DNA for the CDR3: TGTGCCAGCAGTTTAAGGGGACAGCACGAAGATATGAACACCGGGGAGCTGTTTTTT. Translating gives CASSLRGQHEDMNTGELFF. V gene TRBV27 combines with J gene TRBJ2-2, with 7 bases aligning to TRBD1. There are 19 residues in the CDR3. Germline CDR1 reads MNHEY; CDR2 reads SMNVEV (reference sequence). Losses at the gene ends were 2 bases for V and 1 base for J; bases not matched to a gene: 13.

V usage is TRBV5-1 and J usage is TRBJ2-1, with TRBD1 matching 8 bases. The V segment lost 2 bases and the J segment 3 bases; nucleotides outside the gene matches: 4. Germline CDR1 is SGHRS and CDR2 is YFSETQ. CDR3 length: 15 amino acids. The CDR3 loop is CASSLGTGIYNEQFF. The CDR3, as DNA: TGCGCCAGCAGCTTAGGGACAGGTATCTACAATGAGCAGTTCTTC.

This clonotype appeared many times. This chain joins TRBV28 and TRBJ2-4; 10 bases fit TRBD2. There are 17 residues in the CDR3. V shed 3 bases, J shed 0 bases, and the junction held 5 bases outside the gene matches. CDR1 and CDR2 (germline): MDHEN, SYDVKM. CDR3 residues: CASSFSTSGIAKNIQYF. CDR3 in DNA: TGTGCCAGCAGTTTTTCAACTAGCGGGATAGCCAAAAACATTCAGTACTTC.

The sample holds many counts of this clonotype. The genes are TRBV6-2 or TRBV6-3 and TRBJ2-3, with TRBD2 matching 8 bases. Germline CDR1 and CDR2: MNHEY and SVGEGT. V trimming: 3 bases; J trimming: 4 bases; junction bases outside the gene matches: 9. The CDR3 loop spans 16 amino acids. CDR3: CASSYEPGGDPDTQYF. DNA for the CDR3: TGTGCCAGCAGTTATGAACCGGGAGGGGACCCAGATACGCAGTATTTT.

V usage is TRBV24-1 and J usage is TRBJ2-5; TRBD2 matches at 15 bases. The ends lost 5 bases at V and 5 bases at J; junction bases unmatched: 14. Per the germline V gene, CDR1 is KGHDR and CDR2 is SFDVKD. CDR3 length: 19 amino acids. CDR3 nucleotide sequence: TGTGCCACCAGTGCCGTGGGACTAGCGGGAGGTGATGCGAGGGAGACCCAGTACTTC. Translation: CATSAVGLAGGDARETQYF.

This clonotype was recorded many times. This chain links TRBV27 with TRBJ2-7; 10 nucleotides match TRBD2. Per germline, CDR1 MNHEY and CDR2 SMNVEV (reference sequence). This CDR3 is built from 15 residues. V trimming: 6 bases; J trimming: 0 bases; junction bases outside the gene matches: 5. The CDR3 nucleotides read TGTGCCAGCAGAAGGACTAGCGGAAGCTCCTACGAGCAGTACTTC. Translated: CASRRTSGSSYEQYF.